These 24 T cell receptor beta chains share one sample of origin, sequenced in a study of beta chain features in type 1 diabetes. As every portion of the isolated RNA was reverse transcribed, the sequencing read expressed TCRB transcripts. Sequencing used immunoSEQ multiplex PCR; TCRdb keeps in-frame clones, though not all of them. The sample carries roughly 380,000 clones, about 19% recorded once. The sample consisted of naive CD4+ T cells from blood. These receptors all come from a woman under 30 in good health.

CDR3 coding DNA: TGCGCCAGCTCCACTGAGGGAGGGGATACGCAGTATTTT. Encoded protein: CASSTEGGDTQYF. The chain links TRBV4-1 to TRBJ2-3, with 7 positions matching TRBD2. V was clipped by 8 bases and J by 6 bases; unmatched bases: 8. The CDR3 is made up of 13 amino acids. Germline-derived CDR1 and CDR2 are MGHRA and YSYEKL.

This clone was observed a few times. V and J are TRBV7-3 and TRBJ2-1, with 7 bases that match TRBD2. Germline assignment: CDR1 SGHTA and CDR2 FQGTGA. The CDR3 has 16 residues. The V and J ends lost 4 bases and 0 bases, in that order; junction bases with no gene match: 6. The CDR3 loop is CASSSAGGSSYNEQFF. The CDR3 DNA sequence: TGTGCCAGCAGCTCGGCCGGGGGGAGCTCCTACAATGAGCAGTTCTTC.

This rearrangement joins TRBV10-3 to TRBJ2-7; D is unclear. The CDR3 extends over 11 amino acids. CDR1 is ENHRY, CDR2 SYGVKD, per germline. Trimming cost V 4 bases and J 3 bases, with 4 bases left between them. The DNA for the CDR3 is TGTGCCATCAGTGGAGTCTACGAGCAGTACTTC. It specifies CAISGVYEQYF.

The chain uses TRBV5-1 and TRBJ1-2; D unclear. Germline CDR1 is SGHRS and CDR2 is YFSETQ. Trimming pared 0 bases from V and 4 bases from J, leaving 13 bases between. The CDR3 sequence is 15 residues long. Here the CDR3 reads CASSLGGARRYGYTF. In nucleotides, the CDR3 is TGCGCCAGCAGCTTGGGGGGAGCCCGTCGCTATGGCTACACCTTC. Full variable domain (outside the CDR3, taken from reference TRBV5-1 and TRBJ1-2): KAGVTQTPRYLIKTRGQQVTLSCSPISGHRSVSWYQQTPGQGLQFLFEYFSETQRNKGNFPGRFSGRQFSNSRSEMNVSTLELGDSALYLCASSLGGARRYGYTFGSGTRLTVV.

The chain recombines TRBV7-2 with TRBJ2-5; 9 bases line up with TRBD1. The CDR3 is 14 residues long. Trimming cost V 0 bases and J 5 bases; bases outside gene matches: 1. Germline CDR1 SGHTA, CDR2 FQGNSA. In DNA, the CDR3 is TGTGCCAGCAGCTTAGCGGGACAGGGCGAGACCCAGTACTTC. Protein: CASSLAGQGETQYF.

The chain couples TRBV9 to TRBJ1-1; a weak D match, TRBD1 (5 bases). Germline V CDR1 and CDR2: SGDLS, YYNGEE. V was clipped by 0 bases and J by 5 bases, with 20 bases between them. This CDR3 has 17 amino acids. CDR3 sequence (DNA): TGTGCCAGCAGCGTAGGTCTAGGGCCAGCCAGGGAAACTGAAGCTTTCTTT. As protein: CASSVGLGPARETEAFF.

There are a few counts of this clone. The chain employs TRBV4-1 and TRBJ1-1, with D uncertain. The length of the CDR3 is 15 residues. The V end was cut by 2 bases, the J end by 1 base, with 11 bases between. From germline, CDR1 is MGHRA and CDR2 YSYEKL. In nucleotides, the CDR3 is TGCGCCAGCAGCCAATCCTTCACGGGGAACACTGAAGCTTTCTTT. It is translated as CASSQSFTGNTEAFF.

The chain couples TRBV5-4 to TRBJ1-1, with D possibly TRBD1 on 6 matching bases. CDR3 size: 14 residues. Trimming stripped 4 bases from V and 1 base from J, with 11 bases between. Germline V lookup: CDR1 SGHNT, CDR2 YYREEE (reference sequence). The CDR3 spells CASSVQGRNTEAFF. The CDR3, as DNA: TGTGCCAGCAGCGTACAGGGTCGGAACACTGAAGCTTTCTTT.

Only a few counts were recorded for this clone. The genes are TRBV29-1 and TRBJ1-2; D unclear. The V end was cut by 4 bases, the J end by 6 bases, with 15 bases between. This CDR3 contains 13 residues. Germline lookup yields CDR1 SQVTM and CDR2 ANQGSEA. CDR3 nucleotides: TGCAGCGTTGTGGCCGGGAAGCAGAATGGCTACACCTTC. Translated: CSVVAGKQNGYTF.

This clone was seen more than once but under ten times. The chain uses TRBV1 and TRBJ2-7; TRBD1 is the table's D call, not checked against the DNA. TRBV1 is flagged as a pseudogene. CDR3 length: 15 amino acids. The chain's CDR3 is CTSTHRDTGDYEQYF. The CDR3 region has the DNA TGCACCAGCACCCACCGGGACACAGGGGACTACGAGCAGTACTTC.

The chain recombines TRBV25-1 with TRBJ2-7, with 12 bases identical to TRBD2. The CDR3 runs to 16 residues. Germline trimming cut 3 bases from V and 5 bases from J; bases unmatched to any gene: 8. CDR1 and CDR2 from the germline V gene are MGHDK and SYGVNS. CDR3 nucleotides: TGTGCCAGCAGTGATCGCTTCCGACTAGCGGGAGACGAGCAGTACTTC. This codes for CASSDRFRLAGDEQYF.

This chain uses TRBV7-2 with TRBJ1-2, with TRBD1 identical over 7 bases. CDR1 is SGHTA and CDR2 is FQGNSA in the germline V gene. The CDR3 consists of 15 residues. After removal of 4 bases from V and 3 bases from J, the junction contained 8 bases not matched to a gene. The CDR3 loop reads CASSYRGPNDYGYTF. The CDR3 nucleotides are TGTGCCAGCAGCTACAGGGGCCCGAACGACTATGGCTACACCTTC.

V is TRBV27 and J is TRBJ2-3; D gene uncertain. This CDR3 region has 14 residues. Germline V lookup: CDR1 MNHEY, CDR2 SMNVEV (reference sequence). V lost 2 bases, J lost 0 bases, and 6 bases lay in between. The CDR3 is CASSLVPSTDTQYF. CDR3 coding DNA: TGTGCCAGCAGTTTAGTTCCGAGCACAGATACGCAGTATTTT.

This chain uses TRBV6-5 with TRBJ1-1; TRBD1 might be the D (6 bases). V lost 2 bases to trimming and J lost 2 bases, with 9 bases between them. The CDR3 length is 14 residues. From germline, CDR1 is MNHEY and CDR2 SVGAGI. CDR3 coding DNA: TGTGCCAGCAGTTACGGGACACTTAACACTGAAGCTTTCTTT. It encodes CASSYGTLNTEAFF.

The chain uses TRBV5-4 and TRBJ2-5; D remains unclear. The CDR3 totals 16 residues. V gave up 0 bases and J gave up 1 base, with 13 bases separating them. Germline V lookup: CDR1 SGHNT, CDR2 YYREEE (reference sequence). The CDR3 region has the DNA TGTGCCAGCAGCTTGGGCCTGAGCCAAATCCAAGAGACCCAGTACTTC. It codes for CASSLGLSQIQETQYF.

The V and J genes are TRBV11-2 and TRBJ2-5; D gene ambiguous. V lost 1 base and J 5 bases, leaving 5 bases between the germline ends. The V gene's germline CDR1 is SGHAT and CDR2 FQNNGV. CDR3 length: 12 residues. The CDR3 protein is CASSLVVETQYF. In nucleotides, the CDR3 is TGTGCCAGCAGCTTAGTCGTCGAGACCCAGTACTTC.

V usage is TRBV9 and J usage is TRBJ1-6, with D perhaps matching TRBD1 (5 bases). Germline V gene data show CDR1 as SGDLS and CDR2 as YYNGEE. Trimming removed 3 bases at V and 0 bases at J, with 10 bases between. There are 16 residues in the CDR3. CDR3 sequence (DNA): TGTGCCAGCAGCGGGGGGGGGAGCTCCTATAATTCACCCCTCCACTTT. It translates to CASSGGGSSYNSPLHF.

In this sample, this clone turned up a few times. The chain joins TRBV30 to TRBJ1-1, with D hard to call. Deletions cut 5 bases from V and 0 bases from J, with 13 bases between. The CDR3 loop spans 14 amino acids. The germline CDR1 and CDR2 sequences are GTSNPN and SVGIG (reference sequence). CDR3 sequence (DNA): TGTGCCTGGTTGAGTAGAGTCGTGAACACTGAAGCTTTCTTT. Translation: CAWLSRVVNTEAFF.

The chain links TRBV5-1 to TRBJ2-1, with 7 bases aligning to TRBD2. Trimming cost V 2 bases and J 5 bases; bases outside gene matches: 4. CDR3 size: 14 residues. Germline values: CDR1 SGHRS, CDR2 YFSETQ. The CDR3: CASSLAGRHNEQFF. In nucleotides, the CDR3 is TGCGCCAGCAGCTTAGCGGGGCGTCACAATGAGCAGTTCTTC.

The V gene is TRBV5-5, the J gene TRBJ2-5, with D possibly TRBD2 on 7 matching bases. The germline gives CDR1 SGHKS, CDR2 YYEKEE (reference sequence). Trimming left V 4 bases short and J 5 bases short, with 12 bases between. This CDR3 has 13 residues. CDR3 amino acids: CASSPGRGETQYF. For the CDR3, the DNA is TGTGCCAGCAGCCCGGGGAGGGGGGAGACCCAGTACTTC. The whole variable domain, filled in from reference TRBV5-5 and TRBJ2-5, reads DAGVTQSPTHLIKTRGQQVTLRCSPISGHKSVSWYQQVLGQGPQFIFQYYEKEERGRGNFPDRFSARQFPNYSSELNVNALLLGDSALYLCASSPGRGETQYFGPGTRLLVL.

This clone has just a few counts. V and J are TRBV18 and TRBJ2-6; weak D call: TRBD1 (6 bases). The V gene lost 8 bases and the J gene lost 4 bases, with 18 bases spanning the gap. Germline loops: CDR1 KGHSH, CDR2 LQKENI. The CDR3 extends over 16 amino acids. In nucleotides, the CDR3 is TGTGCCAGCCACTGGGCAGGGGCGGCAGGGGCCAACGTCCTGACTTTC. Translating it yields CASHWAGAAGANVLTF. The full variable domain, rest sourced from reference TRBV18 and TRBJ2-6, is NAGVMQNPRHLVRRRGQEARLRCSPMKGHSHVYWYRQLPEEGLKFMVYLQKENIIDESGMPKERFSAEFPKEGPSILRIQQVVRGDSAAYFCASHWAGAAGANVLTFGAGSRLTVL.

V usage is TRBV29-1 and J usage is TRBJ2-2; maybe TRBD2 (5 bases). The CDR3 spans 13 residues. The V end lost 4 bases, the J end lost 1 base, and 7 bases lay between the germline ends. Germline CDR1 and CDR2: SQVTM and ANQGSEA. This chain's CDR3 is CSVGRRNTGELFF. The CDR3 DNA reads as TGCAGCGTTGGGAGGAGGAACACCGGGGAGCTGTTTTTT.

This clone was seen a few times. The rearrangement links TRBV7-2 to TRBJ1-4; D is undetermined. V lost 1 base and J lost 2, with 8 bases in between. Looked up from germline, CDR1 is SGHTA and CDR2 is FQGNSA. The CDR3 contains 15 residues. CDR3 sequence (DNA): TGTGCCAGCAGCTTAGGCGGGGTTACTAATGAAAAACTGTTTTTT. Its protein is CASSLGGVTNEKLFF.

This clone was counted a few times. The gene calls are TRBV27 and TRBJ1-2, with D possibly TRBD1 on 5 matching bases. The CDR3 length is 14 residues. Germline CDR1 MNHEY, CDR2 SMNVEV (reference sequence). V lost 4 bases to trimming and J lost 8 bases, with 17 bases between them. CDR3 DNA sequence: TGTGCCAGCAGTTCCGCCCGCCAGGGTCGGGGCTACACCTTC. This sequence encodes CASSSARQGRGYTF.